These 17 T cell receptor beta chains share one sample of origin, sequenced in a study of a mutant IDH1 vaccine in newly diagnosed glioma (dated by TCRdb to about 2021). Sample time point, as interpreted from the label and publication: baseline, week 1 (first vaccination visit). The treatment or condition label on this specimen signifies: pre-vaccination baseline after standard-of-care therapy. The library was made by the immunoSEQ multiplex PCR assay. TCRdb retrieved this table from immuneACCESS and kept in-frame rearrangements only. Not all clones are present; in checked studies, unresolved V genes account for under half, and no reason is known for the remainder. For this sample there are about 50,000 clones; 86% appear just once. Roughly 2.4% of the sample is taken by the ten largest. The starting material was PBMCs, obtained from a glioma patient treated with radiotherapy, temozolomide or both. The source of these receptors is a man aged 40-49 years with glioma.

This chain connects TRBV9 to TRBJ2-3; the match to TRBD2 covers 7 bases. This CDR3 contains 16 residues. The germline V gene encodes CDR1 SGDLS and CDR2 YYNGEE. Unmatched junction bases numbered 5, after V lost 1 base and J lost 0 bases. CDR3: CASSVSGLVSTDTQYF. The CDR3 nucleotides read TGTGCCAGCAGCGTAAGTGGACTAGTGAGCACAGATACGCAGTATTTT.

The chain couples TRBV2 to TRBJ1-1; no reliable D call. This CDR3 has 10 residues. The V end was cut by 7 bases, the J end by 9 bases, with 9 bases between. Germline V gene data show CDR1 as SNHLY and CDR2 as FYNNEI. In DNA, the CDR3 is TGTGCCAGCAATGAGGGTAAAGCTTTCTTT. Amino acid sequence: CASNEGKAFF.

V gene TRBV5-6 combines with J gene TRBJ1-1, with 7 bases matching TRBD1. This CDR3 spans 13 amino acids. Germline V CDR1 and CDR2: SGHDT, YYEEEE. The J segment lost 5 bases and the V segment lost 10 bases, leaving 11 bases of the junction unmatched. The CDR3 sequence is CASSNRGGTEAFF. The DNA for the CDR3 is TGTGCCTCCTCGAACAGGGGCGGGACTGAAGCTTTCTTT. Full variable domain (outside the CDR3, taken from reference TRBV5-6 and TRBJ1-1): DAGVTQSPTHLIKTRGQQVTLRCSPKSGHDTVSWYQQALGQGPQFIFQYYEEEERQRGNFPDRFSGHQFPNYSSELNVNALLLGDSALYLCASSNRGGTEAFFGQGTRLTVV.

The chain is built from TRBV25-1 and TRBJ2-7; D is ambiguous. Trimming took off 6 bases at V and 5 bases at J, with 5 bases between the two ends. The CDR3 is 10 amino acids. CDR1 and CDR2 from the germline V gene are MGHDK and SYGVNS. CDR3 sequence (DNA): TGTGCCAGCAGCGACCACGAGCAGTACTTC. It encodes CASSDHEQYF.

This sequence joins TRBV18 and TRBJ1-4; no clear D gene. Germline V gene sequence: CDR1 KGHSH, CDR2 LQKENI. The CDR3 runs 15 residues. The ends were cut back, 2 bases at V and 8 bases at J, with 15 bases in the middle. DNA for the CDR3: TGTGCCAGCTCACCAAGGGCCCGGGTTGAAGAAAAACTGTTTTTT. It is translated as CASSPRARVEEKLFF.

The chain is built from TRBV5-6 and TRBJ2-7, with D unclear. This CDR3 is built from 14 residues. V dropped 0 bases and J dropped 3 bases, with 10 bases sitting between them. The germline V gene encodes CDR1 SGHDT and CDR2 YYEEEE. The CDR3 sequence is CASSLGYPNYEQYF. DNA for the CDR3: TGTGCCAGCAGCTTGGGATACCCGAACTACGAGCAGTACTTC.

This clone was counted only a few times. The genes are TRBV7-2 and TRBJ2-7; 7 bases are a match to TRBD2. Germline V lookup: CDR1 SGHTA, CDR2 FQGNSA. The CDR3 covers 15 residues. Unmatched junction bases numbered 5, after V lost 1 base and J lost 2 bases. CDR3 in DNA: TGTGCCAGCAGCTTAGGTACTAGCGCGACCTACGAGCAGTACTTC. Its protein product is CASSLGTSATYEQYF. Variable domain in full (rest from reference TRBV7-2 and TRBJ2-7): GAGVSQSPSNKVTEKGKDVELRCDPISGHTALYWYRQSLGQGLEFLIYFQGNSAPDKSGLPSDRFSAERTGGSVSTLTIQRTQQEDSAVYLCASSLGTSATYEQYFGPGTRLTVT.

The chain links TRBV4-2 to TRBJ2-7, with D tentatively TRBD1 (5 bases). V was trimmed by 0 bases and J by 0 bases, leaving 9 bases between them. The CDR3 has 15 residues. Germline lookup yields CDR1 LGHNA and CDR2 YNFKEQ. CDR3 sequence: CASSQDTGSSYEQYF. Written as DNA, the CDR3 is TGTGCCAGCAGCCAAGATACAGGAAGCTCCTACGAGCAGTACTTC.

The rearrangement uses TRBV7-8 and TRBJ2-7; D possibly uses TRBD1 or TRBD2 (5 bases each). V was trimmed by 5 bases and J by 0 bases, leaving 17 bases between them. From germline, CDR1 is SGHVS and CDR2 FQNEAQ. CDR3 length: 16 amino acids. CDR3 protein: CASSPQPGPSSYEQYF. CDR3 nucleotide sequence: TGTGCCAGCAGCCCTCAACCGGGGCCGAGCTCCTACGAGCAGTACTTC.

V usage is TRBV6-1 and J usage is TRBJ2-7; D ambiguous. Germline CDR1 reads MNHNS; CDR2 reads SASEGT. The CDR3 is 13 residues long. V lost 6 bases to trimming and J lost 0 bases, with 9 bases between them. Written as DNA, the CDR3 is TGTGCCAGCAGGAGTTCTAGCTCCTACGAGCAGTACTTC. Protein product: CASRSSSSYEQYF.

The chain links TRBV7-6 to TRBJ2-6, with a tentative D call TRBD2 (5 bases). CDR1 is SGHVS and CDR2 is FNYEAQ in the germline V gene. V dropped 2 bases and J dropped 2 bases, with 10 bases sitting between them. This CDR3 comprises 16 residues. The CDR3 DNA follows: TGTGCCAGCAGCTTACGGGGTGGAGCTGGGGCCAACGTCCTGACTTTC. Amino acid sequence: CASSLRGGAGANVLTF. The full variable domain, completed using reference TRBV7-6 and TRBJ2-6, is GAGVSQSPRYKVTKRGQDVALRCDPISGHVSLYWYRQALGQGPEFLTYFNYEAQQDKSGLPNDRFSAERPEGSISTLTIQRTEQRDSAMYRCASSLRGGAGANVLTFGAGSRLTVL.

This clone occurred a few times. The chain carries TRBV4-1 and TRBJ2-5, with TRBD1 matching 11 bases. Per germline, CDR1 MGHRA and CDR2 YSYEKL. The CDR3 sequence is 15 residues long. Trimming took 4 bases from V and 2 from J; bases not matched to a gene: 3. CDR3 DNA: TGCGCCAGCAGCCCGGGACAGGGGGGGCAAGAGACCCAGTACTTC. As protein: CASSPGQGGQETQYF.

The rearrangement links TRBV5-4 to TRBJ2-3, with D uncertain. Trimming cost V 4 bases and J 0 bases, with 12 bases left between them. This CDR3 comprises 15 residues. Germline CDR1 reads SGHNT; CDR2 reads YYREEE (reference sequence). The chain's CDR3 is CASSSPVSSTDTQYF. In DNA form, the CDR3 reads TGTGCCAGCAGCAGTCCCGTCTCTAGCACAGATACGCAGTATTTT.

This clone has just a few counts. The chain has TRBV9 and TRBJ1-2, with 7 bases identical to TRBD1. The CDR3 sequence is 15 residues long. J gave up 4 bases and V 0 bases, and 6 bases lay outside the gene matches. The germline CDR1 and CDR2 sequences are SGDLS and YYNGEE. CDR3 sequence (DNA): TGTGCCAGCAGCGTAGCTAGCGGGACAGCCTATGGCTACACCTTC. This sequence encodes CASSVASGTAYGYTF.

This chain uses TRBV7-6 with TRBJ1-3; D is possibly TRBD1 (5 bases). V shed 0 bases and J shed 8 bases, with 11 bases lying between them. The CDR3 spans 14 residues. CDR1 and CDR2 from the germline V gene are SGHVS and FNYEAQ. CDR3 residues: CASSLAPGRDTIYF. As DNA, the CDR3 is TGTGCCAGCAGCTTAGCCCCAGGGAGAGACACCATATATTTT.

The chain carries TRBV7-2 and TRBJ2-7; D not resolved. Per the germline V gene, CDR1 is SGHTA and CDR2 is FQGNSA. Deletions cut 5 bases from V and 8 bases from J, with 10 bases between. This CDR3 is built from 11 residues. CDR3 sequence (DNA): TGTGCCAGCAGCCAACAAGTGCAGCAGTACTTC. As protein: CASSQQVQQYF.

V usage is TRBV5-1 and J usage is TRBJ1-5, with a weak D call TRBD1 (6 bases). This CDR3 contains 13 residues. CDR1 is SGHRS, CDR2 YFSETQ, per germline. The V end was cut by 2 bases, the J end by 7 bases, with 10 bases between. Here the CDR3 DNA reads TGCGCCAGCAGCTTAACAGGGAACCAGCCCCAGCATTTT. Amino acids: CASSLTGNQPQHF.